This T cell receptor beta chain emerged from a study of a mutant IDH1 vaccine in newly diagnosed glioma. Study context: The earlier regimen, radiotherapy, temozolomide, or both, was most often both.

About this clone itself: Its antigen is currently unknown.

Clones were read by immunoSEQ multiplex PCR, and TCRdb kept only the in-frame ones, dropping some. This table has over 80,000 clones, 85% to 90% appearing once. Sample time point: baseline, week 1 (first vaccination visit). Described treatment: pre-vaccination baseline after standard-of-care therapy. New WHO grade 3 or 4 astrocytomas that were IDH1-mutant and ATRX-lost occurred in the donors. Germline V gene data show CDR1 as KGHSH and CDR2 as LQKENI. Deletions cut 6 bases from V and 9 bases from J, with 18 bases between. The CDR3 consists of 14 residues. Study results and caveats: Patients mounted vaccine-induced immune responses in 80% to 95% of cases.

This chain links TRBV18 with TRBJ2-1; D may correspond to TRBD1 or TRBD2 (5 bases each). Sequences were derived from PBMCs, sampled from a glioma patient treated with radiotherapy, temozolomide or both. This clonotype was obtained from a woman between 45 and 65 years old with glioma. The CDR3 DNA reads TGTGCCAGCTCTGATCGAGGGGTGGCGGGTGAGCAGTTCTTC. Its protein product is CASSDRGVAGEQFF.